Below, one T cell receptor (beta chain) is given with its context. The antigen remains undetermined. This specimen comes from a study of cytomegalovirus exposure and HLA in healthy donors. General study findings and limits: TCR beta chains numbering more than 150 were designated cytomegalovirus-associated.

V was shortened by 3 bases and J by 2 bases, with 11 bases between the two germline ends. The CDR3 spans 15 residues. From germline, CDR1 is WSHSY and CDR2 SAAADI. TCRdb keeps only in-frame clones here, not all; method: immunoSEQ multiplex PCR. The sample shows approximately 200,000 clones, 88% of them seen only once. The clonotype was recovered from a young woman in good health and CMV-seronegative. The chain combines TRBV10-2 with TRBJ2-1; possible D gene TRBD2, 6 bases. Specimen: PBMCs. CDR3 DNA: TGCGCCAGCAGTGACTTGCGGGGCACCTACAATGAGCAGTTCTTC. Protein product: CASSDLRGTYNEQFF.